Listed here are 18 T cell receptor beta chains from one sample, sequenced in a study of blood T cells in healthy people across ages. PCR was performed a second time for about 7 to 11 cycles using a sample-barcoded 5' primer and a J-beta primer mix. TCRdb reprocessed the 5' RACE reads via MiXCR and lists one record per CDR3 protein. The data show over 750,000 distinct CDR3 sequences, approximately 25% seen once. These data were likewise used in another study, on T cells of mothers and their children.

The sequenced sample consisted of blood. These receptors all come from a boy aged 5 to 17 in good health.

This clonotype was counted between two and nine times. This CDR3 is CASSPAMGPFEETQYF. The CDR3 DNA reads TGTGCCAGCAGCCCGGCGATGGGCCCGTTTGAAGAGACCCAGTACTTC. This chain links TRBV7-6 with TRBJ2-5; the D is unclear. Germline V gene lookup returns CDR1 SGHVS and CDR2 FNYEAQ. V was shortened by 5 bases and J by 3 bases, with 19 bases between the two germline ends. This CDR3 spans 16 amino acids. Variable domain in full (rest from reference TRBV7-6 and TRBJ2-5): GAGVSQSPRYKVTKRGQDVALRCDPISGHVSLYWYRQALGQGPEFLTYFNYEAQQDKSGLPNDRFSAERPEGSISTLTIQRTEQRDSAMYRCASSPAMGPFEETQYFGPGTRLLVL.

The chain combines TRBV7-2 with TRBJ2-3; D gene ambiguous. CDR1 SGHTA and CDR2 FQGNSA come from the germline V gene. V dropped 0 bases and J dropped 5 bases, with 6 bases sitting between them. The CDR3 has 13 amino acids. The CDR3, as DNA: TGTGCCAGCAGCTTAGCCCGTGAAGATACGCAGTATTTT. This codes for CASSLAREDTQYF.

This clonotype has just a few counts. The CDR3 loop reads CASREDSFNEKLFF. For the CDR3, the DNA is TGTGCCAGCAGGGAGGACAGCTTTAATGAAAAACTGTTTTTT. This sequence joins TRBV12-3 or TRBV12-4 and TRBJ1-4; TRBD1 might be the D (6 bases). This CDR3 spans 14 amino acids. The V and J ends lost 6 bases and 4 bases respectively, with 12 bases between them.

The CDR3 loop is CASSYSWDEDEQFF. CDR3 DNA: TGTGCCAGCAGTTACTCGTGGGATGAGGATGAGCAGTTCTTC. V usage is TRBV6-2 or TRBV6-3 and J usage is TRBJ2-1; D unclear. The CDR3 contains 14 residues. Per the germline V gene, CDR1 is MNHEY and CDR2 is SVGEGT. The V gene lost 0 bases and the J gene lost 8 bases, with 11 bases spanning the gap.

This chain joins TRBV25-1 and TRBJ2-5; D possibly corresponds to TRBD2 (6 bases). The DNA matches TRBJ2-7 better at its end, which makes the J call doubtful. Germline-derived CDR1 and CDR2 are MGHDK and SYGVNS. The CDR3 is made up of 14 amino acids. The CDR3 protein is CASSPTSLGYEQYF. DNA of the CDR3: TGTGCCAGCAGTCCGACTAGTTTGGGGTACGAGCAGTACTTC.

The V and J genes are TRBV27 and TRBJ2-1; 8 nucleotides match TRBD2. From germline, CDR1 is MNHEY and CDR2 SMNVEV (reference sequence). The CDR3 is 16 residues long. Unmatched junction bases numbered 6, after V lost 3 bases and J lost 2 bases. Written as DNA, the CDR3 is TGTGCCAGCAGTTTGGAGCGGGGGAGACCCTACAATGAGCAGTTCTTC. Amino acid sequence: CASSLERGRPYNEQFF.

The chain uses TRBV20-1 and TRBJ2-5, with D possibly TRBD1 on 6 matching bases. Judging by the DNA end, TRBJ2-7 fits better; the J call may be wrong. This CDR3 has 13 amino acids. Germline values: CDR1 DFQATT, CDR2 SNEGSKA (reference sequence). The CDR3 DNA sequence: TGCAGTGCTAGACAGGGGAATGTCTACGAGCAGTACTTC. Translating gives CSARQGNVYEQYF.

The rearrangement links TRBV4-2 to TRBJ2-7; D may be TRBD2 (6 bases). The CDR3 consists of 14 residues. The germline V and J ends were trimmed by 4 bases and 5 bases, with 15 bases remaining between them. Germline CDR1 LGHNA, CDR2 YNFKEQ. The CDR3 loop is CASSPESGEDEQYF. The CDR3 nucleotides are TGTGCCAGCAGCCCCGAGTCGGGAGAAGACGAGCAGTACTTC.

The rearrangement links TRBV7-8 to TRBJ1-5, with 12 bases identical to TRBD1. The V segment lost 1 base and the J segment 9 bases; nucleotides outside the gene matches: 4. The V gene's germline CDR1 is SGHVS and CDR2 FQNEAQ. The CDR3 is 15 amino acids. The CDR3 region has the DNA TGTGCCAGCAGCTTAGAGGGGACAGGGGGCTTGCCCCAGCATTTT. This codes for CASSLEGTGGLPQHF.

This clonotype was detected a few times. The J gene is TRBJ2-5, the V gene TRBV12-3 or TRBV12-4, with D unresolved. The CDR3 is 12 amino acids. V was trimmed by 3 bases and J by 4 bases, leaving 6 bases between them. CDR3 nucleotide sequence: TGTGCCAGCAGTTTCTTATCAGAGACCCAGTACTTC. It codes for CASSFLSETQYF.

This chain uses TRBV3-1 with TRBJ1-2, with 7 bases matching TRBD1. After removal of 4 bases from V and 8 bases from J, the junction contained 16 bases not matched to a gene. Germline CDR1 and CDR2: LGHDT and YNNKEL (reference sequence). The CDR3 consists of 16 residues. The CDR3 region is CASSPRGMETGYGYTF. The CDR3 coding sequence is TGTGCCAGCAGCCCAAGAGGTATGGAGACAGGGTACGGCTACACCTTC.

This chain joins TRBV6-6 and TRBJ2-7, with 8 bases identical to TRBD2. CDR1 is MNHNY, CDR2 SVGAGI, per germline (reference sequence). V shed 3 bases, J shed 7 bases, and the junction held 14 bases outside the gene matches. The CDR3 is made up of 16 amino acids. CDR3 loop: CASSYMVAGPPGEQYF. Written as DNA, the CDR3 is TGTGCCAGCAGTTATATGGTAGCGGGACCCCCCGGGGAGCAGTACTTC.

In its sample, this clonotype was seen many times. The chain joins TRBV5-6 to TRBJ2-1; 11 bases line up with TRBD1. The CDR3 runs 15 residues. Trimming removed 4 bases from V and 3 bases from J; junction bases left unmatched: 3. The germline V gene has CDR1 SGHDT and CDR2 YYEEEE. The CDR3: CASSPGTGGYNEQFF. CDR3 nucleotides: TGTGCCAGCAGCCCCGGGACAGGGGGCTACAATGAGCAGTTCTTC.

In this sample, this clonotype turned up a few times. The J gene is TRBJ2-3, the V gene TRBV4-1, with TRBD1 identical over 8 bases. With V trimmed by 3 bases and J by 6 bases, 11 bases remained unmatched. The CDR3 contains 16 residues. Germline-derived CDR1 and CDR2 are MGHRA and YSYEKL. This CDR3 reads CASSQAGQGEGDTQYF. The CDR3, as DNA: TGCGCCAGCAGCCAGGCCGGACAGGGTGAAGGCGATACGCAGTATTTT.

DNA for the CDR3: TGTGCCAGCAGTCGAGTATTTTTGGGAAACACCATATATTTT. Its protein product is CASSRVFLGNTIYF. This chain links TRBV28 with TRBJ1-3; no clear D gene. The CDR3 totals 14 residues. Germline assignment: CDR1 MDHEN and CDR2 SYDVKM. V lost 5 bases, J lost 4 bases, and 12 bases lay in between.

Written as DNA, the CDR3 is TGTGCCAGCAGCCAAGAAGAAGTAGGACTAGCGGGGGTCAATGAGCAGTTCTTC. Its translation: CASSQEEVGLAGVNEQFF. The chain combines TRBV4-2 with TRBJ2-1; 13 bases match TRBD2. The germline V gene has CDR1 LGHNA and CDR2 YNFKEQ. This CDR3 is built from 18 residues. V gave up 0 bases and J gave up 6 bases; unmatched junction bases: 8.

The chain employs TRBV5-1 and TRBJ1-4, with D tentatively TRBD1 (6 bases). The V gene's germline CDR1 is SGHRS and CDR2 YFSETQ. There are 13 residues in the CDR3. V was pared by 0 bases and J by 11 bases, with 11 bases between. CDR3 sequence reads: CASSLEAGVKLFF. CDR3 sequence (DNA): TGCGCCAGCAGCTTGGAGGCAGGGGTCAAACTGTTTTTT.

This sequence joins TRBV7-9 and TRBJ2-5, with TRBD1 matching 11 bases. This CDR3 is 14 amino acids long. The germline CDR1 and CDR2 sequences are SEHNR and FQNEAQ (reference sequence). Germline trimming cut 9 bases from V and 11 bases from J; bases unmatched to any gene: 14. CDR3: CAREGTGGIVEQYF. The CDR3, as DNA: TGTGCCAGAGAGGGGACAGGGGGAATCGTGGAGCAGTACTTC. Drawing the rest from reference TRBV7-9 and TRBJ2-5, the complete variable domain is DTGVSQNPRHKITKRGQNVTFRCDPISEHNRLYWYRQTLGQGPEFLTYFQNEAQLEKSRLLSDRFSAERPKGSFSTLEIQRTEQGDSAMYLCAREGTGGIVEQYFGPGTRLLVL.